This T cell receptor (beta chain) comes out of a study of cytomegalovirus exposure and HLA in healthy donors. Study results and caveats: A missense DCLRE1C variant was associated with V- and J-gene trimming of TCR beta chains in a later analysis, and an independent cohort replicated the association. For most subjects, TCR beta sequences were reported to predict HLA-A and HLA-B alleles with accuracy.

This PCR relied on a set of 60 Vbeta primers and 13 Jbeta primers. Profiled with immunoSEQ multiplex PCR; TCRdb holds only in-frame clones, not every one. Seen here are around 230,000 clones, about 79% observed once, and the top ten hold approximately 2%. Concerning this clone: Its antigen is still unknown.

This CDR3 is built from 13 residues. V lost 7 bases, J lost 0 bases, and 10 bases lay in between. Germline V lookup: CDR1 GTSNPN, CDR2 SVGIG (reference sequence). The rearrangement joins TRBV30 to TRBJ2-1; D uncertain. The source of this sequence is a male donor in good health and CMV-seronegative. Sequenced input: PBMCs. The CDR3 DNA is TGTGCCTTGCTACTGTTCTCCTACAATGAGCAGTTCTTC. It translates to CALLLFSYNEQFF.